The rows below give T cell receptor beta chains drawn from one sample of a study of glioma-infiltrating T cells after dendritic cell vaccination. TCRdb's table, derived via immunoSEQ multiplex PCR, lists solely in-frame clones and lacks some. In the table there are 93,000 or so clones, roughly 79% of which are singletons. Sequenced material: blood, taken before dendritic cell vaccination. The receptor set was obtained from a human donor with glioblastoma. Both conserved end residues are part of each CDR3. A D gene is named only where the DNA matches it firmly. Only part of the rows carry a size: once, few, many, or a class if the clone is expanded.

cdr3_aa cdr3_nt j_call d_call clone_size v_call
CASSLAPQGLATEAFF TGTGCCAGCAGCTTAGCCCCTCAGGGTTTGGCCACTGAAGCTTTCTTT TRBJ1-1 NA NA TRBV7-3
CASSRQGLGDGYTF TGTGCCAGCAGTAGACAGGGGTTGGGGGATGGCTACACCTTC TRBJ1-2 TRBD1 NA TRBV6-5
CASSLGSGRTFYEQYF TGTGCCAGCAGCTTGGGTAGCGGAAGAACCTTCTACGAGCAGTACTTC TRBJ2-7 NA NA TRBV5-4
CAWSVYLSEAFF TGTGCCTGGAGTGTGTACCTTTCCGAGGCTTTCTTT TRBJ1-1 NA NA TRBV30
CASSIAGGAATEAFF TGTGCCAGCAGCATCGCAGGGGGCGCGGCAACTGAAGCTTTCTTT TRBJ1-1 TRBD1 NA TRBV7-3
CAISEYRDRAQYF TGTGCCATCAGTGAGTACCGGGACAGGGCACAGTATTTT TRBJ2-3 TRBD1 NA TRBV10-3
CASSPSVRAWSGANVLTF TGTGCCAGCAGCCCGAGTGTGCGGGCTTGGAGCGGGGCCAACGTCCTGACTTTC TRBJ2-6 NA few TRBV5-4
CASSLTGIFGENYGYTF TGTGCCAGCAGCTTGACAGGGATTTTCGGAGAGAACTATGGCTACACCTTC TRBJ1-2 TRBD1 NA TRBV7-2
CASSRTGVETQYF TGTGCCAGCTCCAGGACAGGGGTAGAGACCCAGTACTTC TRBJ2-5 TRBD1 NA TRBV25-1
CASSFQGEQFF TGTGCCAGCAGTTTTCAGGGGGAGCAGTTCTTC TRBJ2-1 NA NA TRBV28
CASSRPGGEQYF TGTGCCAGTAGTAGACCCGGGGGGGAGCAGTACTTC TRBJ2-7 TRBD2 many TRBV19
CASSSYRENIQYF TGTGCCAGCAGTTCCTACAGGGAGAACATTCAGTACTTC TRBJ2-4 NA NA TRBV5-4
CASSEDNSNQPQHF TGTGCCAGCAGCGAGGACAATAGCAATCAGCCCCAGCATTTT TRBJ1-5 NA NA TRBV9
CASSLSTGNQPQHF TGTGCCAGCAGCTTAAGTACAGGCAATCAGCCCCAGCATTTT TRBJ1-5 NA NA TRBV7-9
CASTDRDRANTEAFF TGCGCCAGCACTGACCGGGACAGGGCGAACACTGAAGCTTTCTTT TRBJ1-1 TRBD1 NA TRBV5-1
CASSYTGGSEAFF TGTGCCAGCAGCTACACAGGGGGCTCTGAAGCTTTCTTT TRBJ1-1 TRBD1 NA TRBV7-3
CASSPSGGAREQYF TGTGCCAGCAGCCCTAGCGGGGGGGCCCGCGAGCAGTACTTC TRBJ2-7 TRBD2 NA TRBV5-4
CASSLTPREGEKLFF TGTGCCAGCAGCTTAACTCCCAGGGAAGGTGAAAAACTGTTTTTT TRBJ1-4 NA NA TRBV7-3
CAWSVGGNSYNSPLHF TGTGCCTGGAGTGTTGGAGGCAACTCCTATAATTCACCCCTCCACTTT TRBJ1-6 NA few TRBV30
CASSGRLSSYNEQFF TGTGCCAGCAGCGGGAGGCTTAGCTCCTACAATGAGCAGTTCTTC TRBJ2-1 TRBD2 NA TRBV27
CAISEFMGLARGNEQFF TGTGCCATCAGTGAGTTCATGGGACTAGCGAGGGGGAATGAGCAGTTCTTC TRBJ2-1 TRBD2 NA TRBV10-3
CASSAGGGQDGELFF TGTGCCAGCAGTGCAGGCGGGGGGCAAGACGGGGAGCTGTTTTTT TRBJ2-2 TRBD2 few TRBV9
CASSLAGTTYEKLFF TGCGCCAGCAGCCTAGCCGGGACAACCTATGAAAAACTGTTTTTT TRBJ1-4 NA NA TRBV5-1
CASVWTGAPEAFF TGTGCTAGTGTCTGGACAGGGGCCCCTGAAGCTTTCTTT TRBJ1-1 TRBD1 NA TRBV12-5
CASSGDRAYEQYF TGTGCCAGCAGCGGGGACAGGGCCTACGAGCAGTACTTC TRBJ2-7 TRBD1 NA TRBV7-9
CASSRSSGGRETQYF TGTGCCAGCAGCAGGTCCAGCGGGGGGCGGGAGACCCAGTACTTC TRBJ2-5 TRBD2 few TRBV7-2
CASSLGAAGDTQYF TGCGCCAGCAGCTTGGGGGCGGCGGGGGATACGCAGTATTTT TRBJ2-3 NA NA TRBV5-1
CASSLVIRAGGNYGYTF TGTGCCAGCAGCTTAGTCATTAGGGCAGGGGGAAACTATGGCTACACCTTC TRBJ1-2 TRBD1 NA TRBV7-8
CASSLGQGSTTTSYEQYF TGCGCCAGCAGCCTAGGACAGGGATCTACTACTACTTCCTACGAGCAGTACTTC TRBJ2-7 TRBD1 NA TRBV10-2
CASSLGLGAGGLETQYF TGTGCCAGCAGCTTAGGGCTGGGGGCGGGGGGGCTGGAGACCCAGTACTTC TRBJ2-5 TRBD2 NA TRBV11-3
CAWSPRTGDNSPLHF TGTGCCTGGAGTCCCCGGACGGGAGATAATTCACCCCTCCACTTT TRBJ1-6 NA once TRBV30
CASGAPRGEQYF TGTGCTAGTGGTGCCCCTAGGGGGGAGCAGTACTTC TRBJ2-7 NA once TRBV12-5
CASSEPRANEKLFF TGTGCCAGCAGCGAGCCCCGGGCTAATGAAAAACTGTTTTTT TRBJ1-4 NA NA TRBV28
CASSNPRGSNYGYTF TGTGCCAGTAGTAACCCACGGGGATCCAACTATGGCTACACCTTC TRBJ1-2 NA NA TRBV19
CASSLQSSGAYNEQFF TGTGCCAGCAGCTTACAGAGTAGCGGAGCATACAATGAGCAGTTCTTC TRBJ2-1 NA NA TRBV11-3
CASSQDVPGNTGELFF TGCGCCAGCAGCCAAGATGTTCCGGGGAACACCGGGGAGCTGTTTTTT TRBJ2-2 NA NA TRBV4-1
CASSQFRQETQYF TGTGCCAGCAGCCAATTCCGGCAAGAGACCCAGTACTTC TRBJ2-5 NA NA TRBV7-3
CASSSTRTGRFYGYTF TGTGCCAGCAGTTCTACCCGGACAGGGAGATTCTATGGCTACACCTTC TRBJ1-2 TRBD1 NA TRBV6-5
CASSLRGLVAINTQYF TGTGCCAGCAGCTTGCGTGGACTAGTGGCAATAAATACGCAGTATTTT TRBJ2-3 TRBD2 NA TRBV5-6
CASSESGLGGTIYF TGCGCCAGCAGTGAGTCGGGGTTGGGAGGCACCATATATTTT TRBJ1-3 NA few TRBV10-2
CASSPTVTNYGYTF TGTGCCAGCAGCCCGACAGTGACAAACTATGGCTACACCTTC TRBJ1-2 NA NA TRBV2
CSVRTGGYEQYF TGCAGCGTGAGGACAGGGGGCTACGAGCAGTACTTC TRBJ2-7 TRBD1 NA TRBV29-1
CASSRSADTQYF TGTGCCAGCAGCCGGAGTGCAGATACGCAGTATTTT TRBJ2-3 NA NA TRBV7-3
CASSTDPRGLDTEAFF TGTGCCAGCAGCACTGACCCCAGGGGGCTTGACACTGAAGCTTTCTTT TRBJ1-1 TRBD1 NA TRBV7-8
CASSPSAGPEEDTQYF TGTGCCAGCAGCCCTTCCGCGGGGCCAGAGGAAGATACGCAGTATTTT TRBJ2-3 NA NA TRBV7-8
CASSPSPTLITNTEAFF TGTGCCAGCAGCCCATCGCCAACTCTCATCACGAACACTGAAGCTTTCTTT TRBJ1-1 NA few TRBV9
CASSLAQSTDTQYF TGTGCCAGCAGCTTGGCACAGAGCACAGATACGCAGTATTTT TRBJ2-3 NA NA TRBV5-5
CASIRRGGRWTGELFF TGTGCCAGCATCAGGAGGGGGGGCCGGTGGACCGGGGAGCTGTTTTTT TRBJ2-2 NA NA TRBV5-6
CAWSVEFMQFF TGTGCCTGGAGTGTAGAGTTTATGCAGTTCTTC TRBJ2-1 NA NA TRBV30
CASSLKEAGAHVLTF TGTGCCAGCAGCTTAAAAGAGGCAGGGGCGCACGTCCTGACTTTC TRBJ2-6 NA NA TRBV7-2